Following are 13 T cell receptor beta chains from one sample sequenced in a study of T cells in Graves' hyperthyroidism and ophthalmopathy. Amplification targeted TCR beta CDR3 regions from RNA transcripts. HTBI primers were used for first-round RT-PCR of the TCR CDR3. TCRdb itself ran the multiplex PCR reads through MiXCR, one entry per CDR3 protein. This sample has about 740,000 distinct CDR3 sequences, with approximately 14% found just once. Sequencing was performed on blood. All receptors derive from a woman under 30 with Graves' hyperthyroidism.

This clonotype was found many times. The genes are TRBV20-1 and TRBJ2-1; D gene ambiguous. Germline loops: CDR1 DFQATT, CDR2 SNEGSKA (reference sequence). The CDR3 has 11 amino acids. V lost 1 base and J lost 6, with 4 bases in between. The CDR3 bases are TGCAGTGCTAGAGCGATCAATGAGCAGTTCTTC. It translates to CSARAINEQFF.

This clonotype has ten or more counts. This chain joins TRBV30 and TRBJ1-3, with D tentatively TRBD1 (5 bases). The CDR3 is 15 amino acids. The V gene lost 5 bases and the J gene lost 2 bases, with 16 bases spanning the gap. Germline V gives CDR1 GTSNPN, CDR2 SVGIG (reference sequence). The CDR3 region is CAWGAGPNTGNTIYF. CDR3 in DNA: TGTGCCTGGGGAGCAGGGCCGAACACTGGAAACACCATATATTTT. The full variable domain, rest sourced from reference TRBV30 and TRBJ1-3, is SQTIHQWPATLVQPVGSPLSLECTVEGTSNPNLYWYRQAAGRGLQLLFYSVGIGQISSEVPQNLSASRPQDRQFILSSKKLLLSDSGFYLCAWGAGPNTGNTIYFGEGSWLTVV.

In its sample, this clonotype was seen a few times. The rearrangement joins TRBV7-2 to TRBJ2-7, with D perhaps matching TRBD2 (6 bases). This CDR3 comprises 15 residues. Between the trimmed V and J ends, which lost 1 base and 5 bases, there was a span of 15 bases. CDR1 is SGHTA, CDR2 FQGNSA, per germline. The CDR3 here is CASSLVGTQTHEQYF. CDR3 nucleotides: TGTGCCAGCAGCTTAGTGGGGACTCAAACCCACGAGCAGTACTTC.

The V and J genes are TRBV19 and TRBJ1-5, with no clear D. V lost 8 bases and J 1 base, leaving 15 bases between the germline ends. Germline loops: CDR1 LNHDA, CDR2 SQIVND (reference sequence). This CDR3 has 15 amino acids. The CDR3 reads CASQVAWMSNQPQHF. CDR3 nucleotides: TGTGCCAGTCAGGTCGCTTGGATGAGCAATCAGCCCCAGCATTTT.

This clonotype was recorded a few times. The genes are TRBV6-5 and TRBJ2-2; 11 nucleotides match TRBD1. The CDR3 sequence is 16 residues long. Germline CDR1 is MNHEY and CDR2 is SVGAGI. J gave up 3 bases and V 4 bases, and 4 bases lay outside the gene matches. CDR3 in amino acids: CASSSDRGRYTGELFF. CDR3 DNA: TGTGCCAGCAGTTCGGACAGGGGGCGATACACCGGGGAGCTGTTTTTT.

This clonotype was seen a handful of times. The V and J genes are TRBV7-2 and TRBJ1-6; D remains ambiguous. Trimming took off 1 base at V and 7 bases at J, with 11 bases between the two ends. The germline V gene has CDR1 SGHTA and CDR2 FQGNSA. This CDR3 is built from 15 residues. CDR3 nucleotide sequence: TGTGCCAGCAGCTTAGTATCAGGCCTAAATTCACCCCTCCACTTT. Its protein is CASSLVSGLNSPLHF.

In its sample, this clonotype was seen many times. V usage is TRBV20-1 and J usage is TRBJ1-1; no clear D gene. The CDR3 spans 13 residues. CDR1 is DFQATT, CDR2 SNEGSKA, per germline (reference sequence). V was trimmed by 2 bases and J by 4 bases, leaving 11 bases between them. The CDR3 spells CSARTGFGTEAFF. CDR3 bases: TGCAGTGCTAGAACGGGTTTCGGCACTGAAGCTTTCTTT.

This clonotype was observed a handful of times. The V call is TRBV14, the J call TRBJ2-3; 7 bases are shared with TRBD2. Germline CDR1 reads SGHDN; CDR2 reads FVKESK. The CDR3 covers 18 residues. V shed 3 bases, J shed 4 bases, and the junction held 16 bases outside the gene matches. The CDR3 spells CASSHKGLEGGTADTQYF. The CDR3 nucleotides read TGTGCCAGCAGCCACAAAGGGCTCGAGGGAGGGACGGCAGATACGCAGTATTTT.

This clonotype was counted many times. The chain couples TRBV12-3 or TRBV12-4 to TRBJ1-1; D is possibly TRBD1 (6 bases). V lost 6 bases and J lost 5, with 16 bases in between. The CDR3 is 14 amino acids. The CDR3 reads CASRPQGSRTEAFF. For the CDR3, the DNA is TGTGCCAGCAGACCTCAGGGGAGCAGAACTGAAGCTTTCTTT.

DNA of the CDR3: TGTGCCAGCAGCGTAGCTGGAGGGGAGACCCAGTACTTC. It specifies CASSVAGGETQYF. The V call is TRBV9, the J call TRBJ2-5, with D possibly TRBD2 on 6 matching bases. CDR1 is SGDLS and CDR2 is YYNGEE in the germline V gene. This CDR3 spans 13 amino acids. Trimming took 0 bases from V and 5 from J, leaving 8 bases between them.

This clonotype was seen more than once but under ten times. The chain carries TRBV29-1 and TRBJ1-2, with TRBD1 as a possible D gene (6 bases). This CDR3 region has 13 residues. Germline V gene lookup returns CDR1 SQVTM and CDR2 ANQGSEA. The germline V and J ends were trimmed by 4 bases and 6 bases, with 15 bases remaining between them. In DNA, the CDR3 is TGCAGCGTTGCAGGTGGGGGCTATGATGGCTACACCTTC. This sequence encodes CSVAGGGYDGYTF.

The V and J genes are TRBV7-2 and TRBJ2-7; TRBD1 is a possible D gene (7 bases). The DNA end is a closer match to TRBJ2-1, so the J assignment may be wrong. The germline V gene encodes CDR1 SGHTA and CDR2 FQGNSA. The CDR3 length is 16 residues. The CDR3 sequence is CASSLVGQGGSYEQFF. For the CDR3, the DNA is TGTGCCAGCAGCTTAGTAGGCCAGGGGGGCTCCTACGAGCAGTTCTTC.

The chain links TRBV6-2 or TRBV6-3 to TRBJ2-5; D is uncertain. V was trimmed by 2 bases and J by 3 bases, leaving 4 bases between them. The CDR3 contains 12 residues. Germline assignment: CDR1 MNHEY and CDR2 SVGEGT. The DNA for the CDR3 is TGTGCCAGCAGTTACGCCAAAGAGACCCAGTACTTC. This gives the protein CASSYAKETQYF.